These T cell receptor beta chains were read from a single sample in a study of beta chain features in type 1 diabetes. Profiling relied on immunoSEQ multiplex PCR, and the TCRdb table lists in-frame clones only, not all of them. The sample carries 300,000 to 350,000 clones, around 9.3% recorded once. Specimen: central memory CD4+ T cells from blood. The receptors here all came from a man aged 25-45 years with type 1 diabetes. Both conserved end residues are part of each CDR3. A D gene is named only where the DNA matches it firmly. Only some rows state a clone size, as once, few, many or a class for expanded clones.

abundance	v_gene	j_gene	d_gene	CDR3nt	CDR3aa
NA	TRBV6-5	TRBJ1-1	TRBD1	TGTGCCAGCAGTTACCAGGGACAGAGAGTGAACACTGAAGCTTTCTTT	CASSYQGQRVNTEAFF
NA	TRBV28	TRBJ2-7	NA	TGTGCCAGCAGTGGGGACCTAGACGAGCAGTACTTC	CASSGDLDEQYF
many	TRBV6-6	TRBJ2-1	TRBD1	TGTGCCAGCAGTGGGGGACAGGGCAACAATGAGCAGTTCTTC	CASSGGQGNNEQFF
few	TRBV30	TRBJ1-3	NA	TGTGCCTGGAGAGGAATGACCTCTGGAAACACCATATATTTT	CAWRGMTSGNTIYF
NA	TRBV7-9	TRBJ1-1	NA	TGTGCCAGCAGCGGATGGGACACCAAGAACACTGAAGCTTTCTTT	CASSGWDTKNTEAFF
NA	TRBV6-6	TRBJ1-2	NA	TGTGCCAGCAGTTACAAGGGCCAGAGCTATGGCTACACCTTC	CASSYKGQSYGYTF
NA	TRBV7-2	TRBJ2-3	NA	TGTGCCAGCAGCCCGGGACTTTCCATTGGAGGCGATACGCAGTATTTT	CASSPGLSIGGDTQYF
NA	TRBV27	TRBJ1-1	NA	TGTGCCAGCAGTTTATTGGGTTTGGTCAGCACTGAAGCTTTCTTT	CASSLLGLVSTEAFF
few	TRBV30	TRBJ1-4	NA	TGTGCCTGGAGTTCGGCGGATGAAAAACTGTTTTTT	CAWSSADEKLFF
many	TRBV5-6	TRBJ2-7	TRBD1	TGTGCCAGCAGTTTCGGACAGGGGAGGTACGAGCAGTACTTC	CASSFGQGRYEQYF
NA	TRBV6-4	TRBJ2-3	TRBD1	TGTGCCAGCGCCGGAGACAGGGGTCCCTCATATACGCAGTATTTT	CASAGDRGPSYTQYF
few	TRBV4-3	TRBJ2-2	TRBD2	TGCGCCAGCAGTCGCCTAGCGGGGGGGACCGGGGAGCTGTTTTTT	CASSRLAGGTGELFF
many	TRBV30	TRBJ1-4	NA	TGTGCCTGGAGTGTAAGGGAAAAACTGTTTTTT	CAWSVREKLFF
few	TRBV2	TRBJ2-7	NA	TGTGCCAGCAGTGAAGGACGGACAGAGTCCTACGAGCAGTACTTC	CASSEGRTESYEQYF
NA	TRBV7-2	TRBJ2-3	NA	TGTGCCAGCACTACTCCCGTTGGGGTTACAGATACGCAGTATTTT	CASTTPVGVTDTQYF
NA	TRBV2	TRBJ2-3	NA	TGTGCCAGCAGGAGGGAACTGGATAGCACAGATACGCAGTATTTT	CASRRELDSTDTQYF
NA	TRBV7-9	TRBJ2-2	TRBD1	TGTGCCAGCAGCGTAGGACAGGGGACCGGGGAGCTGTTTTTT	CASSVGQGTGELFF
NA	TRBV6-5	TRBJ1-1	NA	TGTGCCAGCAGCCTGGGTCGCCGCACTGAAGCTTTCTTT	CASSLGRRTEAFF
few	TRBV2	TRBJ1-5	TRBD1	TGTGCCAGCAGGGGGACAGGGCCTAGGCAGCCCCAGCATTTT	CASRGTGPRQPQHF
few	TRBV5-1	TRBJ2-1	NA	TGCGCCAGCAGCTTAGTTTTCAATGAGCAGTTCTTC	CASSLVFNEQFF
NA	TRBV5-6	TRBJ2-1	NA	TGTGCCAGCAGCTTGGGAACTACTCAGCAGTTCTTC	CASSLGTTQQFF
few	TRBV19	TRBJ1-5	TRBD1	TGTGCCAGTAGTTACGGGACAGGGGGTAGTAATAGCAATCAGCCCCAGCATTTT	CASSYGTGGSNSNQPQHF
few	TRBV5-1	TRBJ2-1	NA	TGCGCCAGCAGCTTGAGTTGGGATGAGCAGTTCTTC	CASSLSWDEQFF
NA	TRBV2	TRBJ1-5	TRBD1	TGTGCCAGCACCGACAACAGGGGGAATCAGCCCCAGCATTTT	CASTDNRGNQPQHF
NA	TRBV5-1	TRBJ1-1	NA	TGCGCCACTCATTCCGGCTCAGGGAACACTGAAGCTTTCTTT	CATHSGSGNTEAFF
NA	TRBV10-3	TRBJ2-3	NA	TGTGCCATCAGCCCAAGGACACATACTAGCACAGATACGCAGTATTTT	CAISPRTHTSTDTQYF
NA	TRBV30	TRBJ2-2	TRBD1	TGTGCCTGGAGTAGCAAGGGACAGGCCACCGGGGAGCTGTTTTTT	CAWSSKGQATGELFF
few	TRBV2	TRBJ1-6	NA	TGTGCCAGCAGTGAAAGACGGCTGATGGATTCACCCCTCCACTTT	CASSERRLMDSPLHF
NA	TRBV7-2	TRBJ2-5	NA	TGTGCCAGCAGCCCACAGGAATCCGGGACCCAGTACTTC	CASSPQESGTQYF
NA	TRBV6-5	TRBJ1-1	TRBD1	TGTGCCAGCAGGGGACCGGGACAGAGGGCTTTCTTT	CASRGPGQRAFF
NA	TRBV7-9	TRBJ1-6	NA	TGTGCCAGCAGCTTAGGTTCAGGGGATTCATCACCCCTCCACTTT	CASSLGSGDSSPLHF
NA	TRBV2	TRBJ2-5	TRBD2	TGTGCCAGCACCGGGACTAGGAGCGAGACCCAGTACTTC	CASTGTRSETQYF
few	TRBV12-5	TRBJ2-3	NA	TGTGCTAGTGCCGCCAACACAGATACGCAGTATTTT	CASAANTDTQYF
NA	TRBV5-1	TRBJ2-5	TRBD1	TGCGCCAGCAGCTTGGCAGACAGGGTTTCGGAGACCCAGTACTTC	CASSLADRVSETQYF
NA	TRBV25-1	TRBJ1-1	TRBD1	TGTGCCAGCAGTGAAGGGACAGGGTTAGCTGAAGCTTTCTTT	CASSEGTGLAEAFF
NA	TRBV6-5	TRBJ2-1	NA	TGTGCCAGCAGTTATTACGGACGGTACAATGAGCAGTTCTTC	CASSYYGRYNEQFF
NA	TRBV6-5	TRBJ1-3	NA	TGTGCCACGCGGTTTTTCTCTGGAAACACCATATATTTT	CATRFFSGNTIYF
NA	TRBV5-1	TRBJ2-3	NA	TGCGCCAGCAGCGGGATGGGATTCACAGATACGCAGTATTTT	CASSGMGFTDTQYF
NA	TRBV29-1	TRBJ1-2	NA	TGCAGCGGTCGCGTGGGGAACTATGGCTACACCTTC	CSGRVGNYGYTF
few	TRBV27	TRBJ1-1	NA	TGTGCCAGCAGTTTTCGGAGGGGACACACTGAAGCTTTCTTT	CASSFRRGHTEAFF
few	TRBV11-2	TRBJ1-2	NA	TGTGCCAGCAGCTTCGAACGGACAGATCGCGGCGGCTACACCTTC	CASSFERTDRGGYTF